The source of this TCR beta chain is a study of radiotherapy plus CTLA-4 blockade in lung cancer. As for the study in general: Disease control was seen in approximately 31% of patients, objective responses in 15% to 20%. Study-wide points: Tumor-origin TCR clones grew in blood after radiotherapy plus ipilimumab.

On this clone itself: Its target is not known.

Generated by immunoSEQ multiplex PCR, the TCRdb table keeps only in-frame clones and is missing some. The table includes about 39,000 clones, just under 80% detected once. The receptor was isolated from a human donor with non-small cell lung cancer that progressed on radiotherapy plus ipilimumab. The sample consisted of peripheral blood, taken from a patient treated with radiotherapy plus ipilimumab.

The CDR3 reads CASSEYDSLMNTEAFF. For the CDR3, the DNA is TGTGCCAGCAGTGAATACGACAGCCTCATGAACACTGAAGCTTTCTTT. The rearrangement links TRBV25-1 to TRBJ1-1, with a tentative D call TRBD1 (5 bases). The CDR3 extends over 16 amino acids. The germline V gene encodes CDR1 MGHDK and CDR2 SYGVNS. With 0 bases removed from V and 0 bases from J, the gap between germline ends came to 11 bases.